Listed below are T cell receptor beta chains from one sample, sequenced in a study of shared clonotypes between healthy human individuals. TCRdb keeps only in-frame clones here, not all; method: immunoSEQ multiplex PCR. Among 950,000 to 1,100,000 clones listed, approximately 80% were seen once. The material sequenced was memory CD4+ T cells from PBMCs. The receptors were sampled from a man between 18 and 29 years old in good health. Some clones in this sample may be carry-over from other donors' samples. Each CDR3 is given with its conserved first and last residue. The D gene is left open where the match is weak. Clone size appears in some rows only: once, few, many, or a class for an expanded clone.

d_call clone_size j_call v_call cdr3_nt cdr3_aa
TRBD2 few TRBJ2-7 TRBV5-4 TGTGCCAGCAGCCACGTCCAGCGGGAAAACGAGCAGTACTTC CASSHVQRENEQYF
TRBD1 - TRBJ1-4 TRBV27 TGTGCCAGCAGTTCTCCCGGGGACAGTCGCCGTGAAAAACTGTTTTTT CASSSPGDSRREKLFF
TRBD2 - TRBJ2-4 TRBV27 TGTGCCAGCAGTTTGGAAGCGGGAAGGTTTGACATTCAGTACTTC CASSLEAGRFDIQYF
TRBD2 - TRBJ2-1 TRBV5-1 TGCGCCAGCAGCTTGGAGGGACTAGCGATCTACAATGAGCAGTTCTTC CASSLEGLAIYNEQFF
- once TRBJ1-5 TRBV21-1 TGTGCCAGCAGCAAACAGGACAGGGTAGGGAGCAATCAGCCCCAGCATTTT CASSKQDRVGSNQPQHF
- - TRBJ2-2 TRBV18 TGTGCCAGCTCACCAAGATTCGTTACAGGCGGGTCAGTCGGGGAGCTGTTTTTT CASSPRFVTGGSVGELFF
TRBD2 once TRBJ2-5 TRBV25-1 TGTGCCAGCAGTGCCGGGGGGGGAGAGACCCAGTACTTC CASSAGGGETQYF
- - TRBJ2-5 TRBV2 TGTGCCAGCAGTATCCCGGGACCGTGGGAGACCCAGTACTTC CASSIPGPWETQYF
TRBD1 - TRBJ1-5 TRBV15 TGTGCCACCAGCAGAGTCGGCCAAATCGCGACAGGGGCAAGCAATCAGCCCCAGCATTTT CATSRVGQIATGASNQPQHF
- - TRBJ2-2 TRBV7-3 TGTGCCAGCAGCTTACAGGCCCATGACACCGGGGAGCTGTTTTTT CASSLQAHDTGELFF
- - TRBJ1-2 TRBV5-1 TGCGCCAGCAGTCAGGACAGCATGTATGGCTACACCTTC CASSQDSMYGYTF
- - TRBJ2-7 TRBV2 TGTGCCAGCGGTCGACAGGAGAGGAACGAGCAGTACTTC CASGRQERNEQYF
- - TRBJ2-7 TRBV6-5 TGTGCCAGCACCTCGCCGGGAGCAGGCGAGCAGTACTTC CASTSPGAGEQYF
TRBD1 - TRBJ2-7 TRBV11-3 TGTGCCAGCAGCCCTTGGACAGGGCAAGAGCAGTACTTC CASSPWTGQEQYF
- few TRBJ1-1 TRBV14 TGTGCCAGCAGCCAAGATCGGCAGGGTAGTAAAGCTTTCTTT CASSQDRQGSKAFF
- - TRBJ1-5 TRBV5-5 TGTGCCAGCAGCTTGGTTTTTGCGGGATTCAGCAATCAGCCCCAGCATTTT CASSLVFAGFSNQPQHF
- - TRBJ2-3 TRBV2 TGTGCCAGCAGTGGCAGCGGTCTTGGCACAGATACGCAGTATTTT CASSGSGLGTDTQYF
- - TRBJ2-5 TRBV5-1 TGCGCCAGCGGGGGCGAGGAGACCCAGTACTTC CASGGEETQYF
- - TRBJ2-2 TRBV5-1 TGCGCCAGCAGCTTGCAGGAGAACACCGGGGAGCTGTTTTTT CASSLQENTGELFF
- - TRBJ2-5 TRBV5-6 TGTGCCAGCAGCCGGACTGACGGGGCGGAGACCCAGTACTTC CASSRTDGAETQYF
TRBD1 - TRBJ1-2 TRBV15 TGTGCCACCAGCAGGGATATACAGGGGATACAGGGTGGCTACACCTTC CATSRDIQGIQGGYTF
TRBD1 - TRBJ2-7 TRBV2 TGTGCCAGCAGGGGGCGCGGGACAGGCTTCTACGAGCAGTACTTC CASRGRGTGFYEQYF
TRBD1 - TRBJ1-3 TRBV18 TGTGCCAGCTCACCAAACCAGGGGGCAACTGGAAACACCATATATTTT CASSPNQGATGNTIYF
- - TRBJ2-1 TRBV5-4 TGTGCCAGCACCCCTAAAGGGAGAGGGGTTTACAATGAGCAGTTCTTC CASTPKGRGVYNEQFF
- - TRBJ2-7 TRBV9 TGTGCCAGCAGCGTCGCACCGGGACTTCAATACGAGCAGTACTTC CASSVAPGLQYEQYF
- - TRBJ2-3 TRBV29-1 TGCAGCGGCCTAAGAGATACGCAGTATTTT CSGLRDTQYF
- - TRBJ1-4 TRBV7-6 TGTGCCAGCAGCTTCCGGCCAGGAAAACTGTTTTTT CASSFRPGKLFF
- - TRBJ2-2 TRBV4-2 TGTGCCAGCAGCCAAGCTGAGTCTTGGGGGGAGCTGTTTTTT CASSQAESWGELFF
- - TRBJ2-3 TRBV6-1 TGTGCCAGCAGTGACCGTCCGCGTAGCACAGATACGCAGTATTTT CASSDRPRSTDTQYF
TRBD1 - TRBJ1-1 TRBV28 TGTGCCAGCAGTTTCCCGACAGGGGAGACTGAAGCTTTCTTT CASSFPTGETEAFF
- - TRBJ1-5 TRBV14 TGTGCCAGCAGCTTCGGGAATCAGCCCCAGCATTTT CASSFGNQPQHF
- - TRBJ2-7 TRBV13 TGTGCCAGCAGCCGAAAAAGAGGGGGCGAGCAGTACTTC CASSRKRGGEQYF
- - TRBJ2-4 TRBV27 TGTGCCAGCAGTCCAACCCTGAGGGGAGCCAAAAACATTCAGTACTTC CASSPTLRGAKNIQYF
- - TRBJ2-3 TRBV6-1 TGTGCCAGCAGTGAGGGGGACTTGGATACGCAGTATTTT CASSEGDLDTQYF
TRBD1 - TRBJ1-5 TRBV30 TGTGCCTGGAGTACGGGACAGTCCAATCAGCCCCAGCATTTT CAWSTGQSNQPQHF
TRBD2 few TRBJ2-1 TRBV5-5 TGTGCCAGCCGGGTAACTAGCGGGAGCCCCAATGAGCAGTTCTTC CASRVTSGSPNEQFF
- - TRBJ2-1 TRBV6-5 TGTGCCAGCAGTTACAACCGAAACAATGAGCAGTTCTTC CASSYNRNNEQFF
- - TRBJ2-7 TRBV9 TGTGCCAGCAGCGCACGGGACGGGTACGAGCAGTACTTC CASSARDGYEQYF
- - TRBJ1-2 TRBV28 TGTGCCAGCAGTTGGGAGAACTATGGCTACACCTTC CASSWENYGYTF
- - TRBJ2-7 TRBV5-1 TGCGCCAGCAGCTCCACAACAGGGACCTACGAGCAGTACTTC CASSSTTGTYEQYF
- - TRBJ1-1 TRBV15 TGTGCCACCAGCAGAGATGGTCGGGATATTTACCTATTGAACACTGAAGCTTTCTTT CATSRDGRDIYLLNTEAFF
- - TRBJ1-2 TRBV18 TGTGCCAGCTCACCTGGGACGGACTATGGCTACACCTTC CASSPGTDYGYTF
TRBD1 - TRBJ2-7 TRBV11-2 TGTGCCAGCAGCCGCCGGGGACAGGGCATCGGCGAGCAGTACTTC CASSRRGQGIGEQYF
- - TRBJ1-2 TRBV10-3 TGTGCCATCAGTCAGGGTTCTGGCTACACCTTC CAISQGSGYTF
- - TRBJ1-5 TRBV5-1 TGCGCCAGCAGCCTCGAGGTAAATCAGCCCCAGCATTTT CASSLEVNQPQHF
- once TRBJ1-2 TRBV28 TGTGCCAGCAGTTTACCGAGGTCTAACTATGGCTACACCTTC CASSLPRSNYGYTF
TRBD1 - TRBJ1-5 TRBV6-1 TGTGCCAGCAGTGAAGGGGGAGCAGGGGGCCCCCTTCCGCATTTT CASSEGGAGGPLPHF
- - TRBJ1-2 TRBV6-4 TGTGCCAGCAGTGACAGTCAGGGACGGGATGGCTACACCTTC CASSDSQGRDGYTF
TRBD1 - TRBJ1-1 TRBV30 TGTGCCTGGAGTGCACAGGGGGGTGAAGCTTTCTTT CAWSAQGGEAFF
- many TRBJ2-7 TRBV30 TGTGCCTGGAGTGTACCGGGGGTCTTCTACGAGCAGTACTTC CAWSVPGVFYEQYF